Listed below are T cell receptor beta chains from one sample, sequenced in a study of radiotherapy plus CTLA-4 blockade in lung cancer. Sequencing was performed with immunoSEQ multiplex PCR; in TCRdb, only in-frame clones are kept and a portion is missing. The sample lists some 98,000 clones, 75% to 85% occurring once. Sequences were derived from peripheral blood, sampled from a patient treated with radiotherapy plus ipilimumab. All receptors derive from a human donor with non-small cell lung cancer who had a partial response to radiotherapy plus ipilimumab. CDR3s include the opening cysteine and the closing phenylalanine or tryptophan. D genes are given only for firm matches. Clone size, where shown, is once, few, many, or a class for clones that have expanded.

abundance: NA
v_gene: TRBV7-8
d_gene: NA
j_gene: TRBJ1-1
CDR3aa: CASKETGKNTEAFF

abundance: NA
v_gene: TRBV6-1
d_gene: NA
j_gene: TRBJ1-5
CDR3aa: CASSEQQDTAQHF

abundance: NA
v_gene: TRBV19
d_gene: NA
j_gene: TRBJ1-5
CDR3aa: CASSTRTFQPQHF

abundance: NA
v_gene: TRBV6-5
d_gene: TRBD2
j_gene: TRBJ2-7
CDR3aa: CASRGTSNEQYF

abundance: NA
v_gene: TRBV6-6
d_gene: TRBD1
j_gene: TRBJ2-7
CDR3aa: CASERTPGQGYEQYF

abundance: NA
v_gene: TRBV7-3
d_gene: NA
j_gene: TRBJ1-1
CDR3aa: CASSSYGENTEAFF

abundance: NA
v_gene: TRBV2
d_gene: TRBD1
j_gene: TRBJ1-3
CDR3aa: CASRPDRGTNTIYF

abundance: few
v_gene: TRBV5-6
d_gene: NA
j_gene: TRBJ2-5
CDR3aa: CASSLLKGETQYF

abundance: NA
v_gene: TRBV7-9
d_gene: NA
j_gene: TRBJ2-7
CDR3aa: CASSLESSSYEQYF

abundance: NA
v_gene: TRBV27
d_gene: TRBD1
j_gene: TRBJ1-4
CDR3aa: CASSPRQGAGEKLFF

abundance: NA
v_gene: TRBV6-5
d_gene: TRBD1
j_gene: TRBJ1-1
CDR3aa: CASGLTGVTEAFF

abundance: few
v_gene: TRBV28
d_gene: NA
j_gene: TRBJ2-1
CDR3aa: CASSFVGAGAGNEQFF

abundance: once
v_gene: TRBV5-1
d_gene: TRBD2
j_gene: TRBJ2-1
CDR3aa: CASSLEGTSGGGQFF

abundance: NA
v_gene: TRBV5-1
d_gene: TRBD2
j_gene: TRBJ2-2
CDR3aa: CASSLAGGGLAGVNTGELFF

abundance: NA
v_gene: TRBV19
d_gene: TRBD2
j_gene: TRBJ2-4
CDR3aa: CASSTPGGNPAKNIQYF

abundance: NA
v_gene: TRBV7-9
d_gene: TRBD1
j_gene: TRBJ2-7
CDR3aa: CASRLTGAQVHEQYF

abundance: NA
v_gene: TRBV19
d_gene: TRBD2
j_gene: NA
CDR3aa: CASSIGASGIYEQYF

abundance: NA
v_gene: TRBV7-2
d_gene: TRBD1
j_gene: TRBJ2-3
CDR3aa: CASSLQGAVLSTDTQYF

abundance: NA
v_gene: TRBV9
d_gene: NA
j_gene: TRBJ1-2
CDR3aa: CASSALYGYTF

abundance: NA
v_gene: TRBV11-2
d_gene: NA
j_gene: TRBJ2-1
CDR3aa: CASSPGGGRDEQFF

abundance: NA
v_gene: TRBV7-3
d_gene: NA
j_gene: TRBJ2-1
CDR3aa: CASSLRRGEGQFF

abundance: NA
v_gene: TRBV27
d_gene: NA
j_gene: TRBJ2-5
CDR3aa: CASSLQGRKTQYF

abundance: few
v_gene: TRBV6-6
d_gene: TRBD1
j_gene: TRBJ2-1
CDR3aa: CASSLRGQGVNEQFF

abundance: NA
v_gene: TRBV14
d_gene: NA
j_gene: TRBJ2-3
CDR3aa: CASSQDLRGTDTQYF

abundance: few
v_gene: TRBV6-5
d_gene: TRBD2
j_gene: TRBJ2-5
CDR3aa: CASSGTSGPQETQYF

abundance: NA
v_gene: TRBV18
d_gene: TRBD1
j_gene: TRBJ2-3
CDR3aa: CASSFGQGGTDTQYF

abundance: NA
v_gene: TRBV28
d_gene: NA
j_gene: TRBJ2-7
CDR3aa: CASSPRRGFGAYEQYF

abundance: NA
v_gene: TRBV18
d_gene: NA
j_gene: TRBJ2-5
CDR3aa: CASSRGEEETQYF

abundance: NA
v_gene: TRBV30
d_gene: NA
j_gene: TRBJ1-3
CDR3aa: CAWTRENTIYF

abundance: once
v_gene: TRBV6-1
d_gene: NA
j_gene: TRBJ2-7
CDR3aa: CACGLSGFSYEQYF

abundance: NA
v_gene: TRBV5-1
d_gene: TRBD1
j_gene: TRBJ2-7
CDR3aa: CASSPPRNRGAYEQYF

abundance: NA
v_gene: TRBV6-1
d_gene: NA
j_gene: TRBJ2-7
CDR3aa: CASKNGFRVYEQYF

abundance: NA
v_gene: TRBV7-3
d_gene: TRBD2
j_gene: TRBJ2-6
CDR3aa: CASSLGLAGTGANVLTF